Shown below are 16 T cell receptor beta chains from a single sample sequenced in a study of T cells after yellow fever vaccination. TCRdb re-analysed the 5' RACE reads in MiXCR, keeping a single row per CDR3 protein. The sample lists tens of thousands of distinct CDR3 sequences, around 7.9% occurring once. This material consisted of CD8+ T cells sorted from PBMCs, taken 10 days after the first yellow fever vaccination. The receptors originated from a man between 18 and 29 years old who received the YFV17D yellow fever vaccine.

This clonotype has a handful of counts. V usage is TRBV7-2 and J usage is TRBJ2-1; D possibly corresponds to TRBD1 (6 bases). CDR1 is SGHTA and CDR2 is FQGNSA in the germline V gene. This CDR3 region has 14 residues. The V gene lost 3 bases and the J gene lost 4 bases, with 10 bases spanning the gap. The CDR3 loop is CASSFLTGYNEQFF. The CDR3 nucleotides read TGTGCCAGCAGCTTCCTAACAGGGTACAATGAGCAGTTCTTC.

Many counts were recorded for this clonotype. This chain connects TRBV4-1 to TRBJ2-5; a weak D match, TRBD2 (6 bases). Looked up from germline, CDR1 is MGHRA and CDR2 is YSYEKL. This CDR3 is built from 13 residues. The V gene lost 4 bases and the J gene lost 4 bases, with 10 bases spanning the gap. The CDR3 sequence is CASSPAGSETQYF. The DNA for the CDR3 is TGCGCCAGCAGCCCGGCGGGGTCAGAGACCCAGTACTTC.

This clonotype was detected ten times or more. This chain joins TRBV7-2 and TRBJ2-3; unclear D gene. From germline, CDR1 is SGHTA and CDR2 FQGNSA. The CDR3 extends over 15 amino acids. Trimming left V 7 bases short and J 0 bases short, with 14 bases between. The CDR3, as DNA: TGTGCCAGCACCAACATAATCTCTAGCACAGATACGCAGTATTTT. Amino acid sequence: CASTNIISSTDTQYF.

With respect to this clonotype: The junction and the germline gene differ at one end; a read error may be behind it. The rearrangement uses TRBV2 and TRBJ1-6; 7 bases are a match to TRBD1. CDR3 size: 16 residues. CDR1 and CDR2 (germline): SNHLY, FYNNEI. The CDR3 loop reads CASSEYGPGGRSPLYF. The CDR3 region has the DNA TGTGCCAGCAGTGAATACGGTCCAGGGGGACGATCACCCCTCTACTTT.

The genes are TRBV12-3 or TRBV12-4 and TRBJ2-3; 15 nucleotides align to TRBD2. V lost 6 bases and J lost 5; bases outside the gene matches: 9. This CDR3 region has 17 residues. The CDR3 protein is CASSSTGLAGGKDTQYF. In DNA, the CDR3 is TGTGCCAGCAGCTCTACGGGACTAGCGGGGGGAAAAGATACGCAGTATTTT.

This clonotype was seen a handful of times. The CDR3 loop reads CASSYLQDWPGANVLTF. The CDR3, as DNA: TGTGCCAGCTCCTATCTTCAGGACTGGCCTGGGGCCAACGTCCTGACTTTC. This chain connects TRBV6-9 to TRBJ2-6; TRBD2 might be the D (5 bases). The length of the CDR3 is 17 residues. Germline V lookup: CDR1 MNHGY, CDR2 SVAAGI. V lost 8 bases to trimming and J lost 2 bases, with 19 bases between them.

This clonotype was picked up many times. The rearrangement joins TRBV12-3 or TRBV12-4 to TRBJ2-7; the match to TRBD1 covers 8 bases. This CDR3 has 15 amino acids. V shed 6 bases, J shed 2 bases, and the junction held 9 bases outside the gene matches. The CDR3 coding sequence is TGTGCCAGCAGCGCCGGGACAGGCTTTACCTACGAGCAGTACGTC. Encoded protein: CASSAGTGFTYEQYV.

This chain connects TRBV7-9 to TRBJ2-1, with D possibly being TRBD2 (6 bases). There are 14 residues in the CDR3. Trimming cost V 4 bases and J 10 bases, with 17 bases left between them. The germline CDR1 and CDR2 sequences are SEHNR and FQNEAQ (reference sequence). The DNA for the CDR3 is TGTGCCAGCAGCTCCACACCGGGGGACTCCGAGCAGTTCTTC. This sequence encodes CASSSTPGDSEQFF.

In this sample, this clonotype turned up many times. V usage is TRBV4-1 and J usage is TRBJ1-5; maybe TRBD1 (5 bases). The V gene lost 3 bases and the J gene lost 6 bases, with 12 bases spanning the gap. This CDR3 is built from 14 residues. Germline-derived CDR1 and CDR2 are MGHRA and YSYEKL. This CDR3 reads CASSHQARGQPQHF. CDR3 DNA sequence: TGCGCCAGCAGCCATCAAGCTAGGGGTCAGCCCCAGCATTTT.

This clonotype was detected only a few times. The V call is TRBV7-9, the J call TRBJ2-5, with TRBD2 identical over 7 bases. Germline V CDR1 and CDR2: SEHNR, FQNEAQ (reference sequence). The CDR3 spans 14 residues. V lost 4 bases, J lost 7 bases, and 9 bases stayed unmatched. The CDR3 here is CASSSGGVMGTQYF. The CDR3 DNA follows: TGTGCCAGCAGCTCGGGGGGTGTTATGGGGACCCAGTACTTC. The entire variable domain, with the rest obtained from reference TRBV7-9 and TRBJ2-5, is as follows: DTGVSQNPRHKITKRGQNVTFRCDPISEHNRLYWYRQTLGQGPEFLTYFQNEAQLEKSRLLSDRFSAERPKGSFSTLEIQRTEQGDSAMYLCASSSGGVMGTQYFGPGTRLLVL.

This clonotype was found many times. The chain is built from TRBV5-1 and TRBJ1-2; D is possibly TRBD1 (5 bases). The V and J ends lost 4 bases and 8 bases respectively, with 21 bases between them. The V gene's germline CDR1 is SGHRS and CDR2 YFSETQ. CDR3 size: 15 residues. The CDR3 here is CASSQRQTAVGGYTF. The CDR3 nucleotides read TGCGCCAGCAGCCAACGACAGACCGCTGTGGGAGGCTACACCTTC.

At least ten counts were recorded for this clonotype. The rearrangement joins TRBV20-1 to TRBJ2-7, with 7 bases identical to TRBD1. Germline V lookup: CDR1 DFQATT, CDR2 SNEGSKA (reference sequence). The CDR3 is 13 amino acids. With V trimmed by 5 bases and J by 3 bases, 7 bases remained unmatched. The DNA of the CDR3 is TGCAGTGCTGTCCGGGACAGATACTACGAGCAGTACTTC. Translation: CSAVRDRYYEQYF.

This clonotype was recorded many times. The chain combines TRBV7-8 with TRBJ2-1; 9 bases are a match to TRBD2. CDR3 length equals 18 residues. Looked up from germline, CDR1 is SGHVS and CDR2 is FQNEAQ. V was clipped by 2 bases and J by 4 bases; unmatched bases: 12. Here the CDR3 DNA reads TGTGCCAGCAGCTTACCCCGCGGGGGGGCCAGTACTTACAATGAGCAGTTCTTC. As protein: CASSLPRGGASTYNEQFF.

This clonotype was observed at least ten times. The chain has TRBV6-1 and TRBJ2-7, with TRBD1 as a possible D gene (6 bases). The germline CDR1 and CDR2 sequences are MNHNS and SASEGT. CDR3 length equals 14 residues. Deletions cut 7 bases from V and 6 bases from J, with 19 bases between. The CDR3 DNA reads as TGTGCCAGCACCTACAGGGCAGGAGGCCCCGAGCAGTACTTC. Residues: CASTYRAGGPEQYF.

This clonotype occurred many times. The genes are TRBV6-2 or TRBV6-3 and TRBJ2-2; no clear D gene. The CDR3 consists of 17 residues. V lost 3 bases and J lost 0, with 14 bases in between. Germline assignment: CDR1 MNHEY and CDR2 SVGEGT. The CDR3 sequence is CASSYLSTMTNTGELFF. The CDR3, as DNA: TGTGCCAGCAGTTATTTGAGCACGATGACGAACACCGGGGAGCTGTTTTTT.

The rearrangement links TRBV10-3 to TRBJ2-7; D not certain. Trimming shortened V by 6 bases and J by 2 bases, and 11 bases separated the two germline ends. CDR1 and CDR2 (germline): ENHRY, SYGVKD. CDR3 length: 13 amino acids. In DNA form, the CDR3 reads TGTGCCATCAGCTCCTGGACCCCCTACGAGCAGTACTTC. Translating it yields CAISSWTPYEQYF.